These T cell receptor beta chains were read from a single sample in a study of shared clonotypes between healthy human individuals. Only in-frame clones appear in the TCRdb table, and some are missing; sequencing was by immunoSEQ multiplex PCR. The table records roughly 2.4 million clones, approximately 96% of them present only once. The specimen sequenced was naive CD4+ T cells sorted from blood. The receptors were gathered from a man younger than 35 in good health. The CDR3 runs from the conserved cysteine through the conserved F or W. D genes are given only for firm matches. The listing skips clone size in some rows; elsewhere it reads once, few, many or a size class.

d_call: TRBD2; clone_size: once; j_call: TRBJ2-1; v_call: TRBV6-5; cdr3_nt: TGTGCCAGCAGTTACGTGGGACTAGCGGGAGTACCGTTCTTC; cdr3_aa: CASSYVGLAGVPFF
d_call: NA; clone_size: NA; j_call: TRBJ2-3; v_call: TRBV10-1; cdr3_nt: TGCGCCAGCAGTGAGTGGGGGGCCCCAGATACGCAGTATTTT; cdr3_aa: CASSEWGAPDTQYF
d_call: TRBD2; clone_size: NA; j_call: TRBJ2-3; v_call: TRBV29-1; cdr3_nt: TGCAGCGTTGAACGACTAGCGGGCACAGATACGCAGTATTTT; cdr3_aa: CSVERLAGTDTQYF
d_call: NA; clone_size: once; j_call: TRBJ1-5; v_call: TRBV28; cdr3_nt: TGTGCCAGCAGGCAGGGAAGTTATAGCAATCAGCCCCAGCATTTT; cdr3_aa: CASRQGSYSNQPQHF
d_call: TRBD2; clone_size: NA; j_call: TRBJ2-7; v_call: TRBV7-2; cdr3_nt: TGTGCCAGCAGCTTTCCCGGACTAGCGGGAGCATCCGAGCAGTACTTC; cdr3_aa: CASSFPGLAGASEQYF
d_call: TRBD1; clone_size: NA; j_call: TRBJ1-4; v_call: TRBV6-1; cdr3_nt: TGTGCCAGCAGTGCTGGGACAGCCTATAATGAAAAACTGTTTTTT; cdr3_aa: CASSAGTAYNEKLFF
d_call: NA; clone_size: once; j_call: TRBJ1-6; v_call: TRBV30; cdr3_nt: TGTGCCTGGAGGCCTGGGTCCTATAATTCACCCCTCCACTTT; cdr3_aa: CAWRPGSYNSPLHF
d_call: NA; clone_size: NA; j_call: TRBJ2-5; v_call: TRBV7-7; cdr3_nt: TGTGCTAGCAGCTTTGCAGGGTCGGAGACCCAGTACTTC; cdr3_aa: CASSFAGSETQYF
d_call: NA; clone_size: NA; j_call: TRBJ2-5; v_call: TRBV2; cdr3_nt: TGTGCCAGTGGGGGGACTCTCAATATAAAGACCCAGTACTTC; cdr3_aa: CASGGTLNIKTQYF
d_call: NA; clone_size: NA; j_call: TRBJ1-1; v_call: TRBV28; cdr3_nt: TGTGCCAGCAGTTTTCCGGCAGGCGCATTGAACACTGAAGCTTTCTTT; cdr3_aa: CASSFPAGALNTEAFF
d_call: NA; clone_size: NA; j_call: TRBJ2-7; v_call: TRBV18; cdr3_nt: TGTGCCAGCTCACCACGAGAGGGCCCGGAACAGTACTTC; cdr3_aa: CASSPREGPEQYF
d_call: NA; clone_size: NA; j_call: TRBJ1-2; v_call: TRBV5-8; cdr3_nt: TGTGCCAGCAGCTCCGGACTGACTAACTATGGCTACACCTTC; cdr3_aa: CASSSGLTNYGYTF
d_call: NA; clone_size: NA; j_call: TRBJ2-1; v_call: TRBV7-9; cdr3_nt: TGTGCCAGCAGCCACTATGGGAGCTCCTACAATGAGCAGTTCTTC; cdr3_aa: CASSHYGSSYNEQFF
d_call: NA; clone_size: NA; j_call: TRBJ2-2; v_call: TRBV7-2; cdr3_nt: TGTGCCAGCAGCTTTCACCGGGAGCTGTTTTTT; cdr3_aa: CASSFHRELFF
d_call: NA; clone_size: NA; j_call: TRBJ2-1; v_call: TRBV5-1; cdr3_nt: TGCGCCAGCAGCTTGGATGTCGACAATGAGCAGTTCTTC; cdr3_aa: CASSLDVDNEQFF
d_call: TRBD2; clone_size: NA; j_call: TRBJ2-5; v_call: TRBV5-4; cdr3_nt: TGTGCCAGCAGCTTGGAGGGTAGCGGGAGGGGAGAGACCCAGTACTTC; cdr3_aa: CASSLEGSGRGETQYF
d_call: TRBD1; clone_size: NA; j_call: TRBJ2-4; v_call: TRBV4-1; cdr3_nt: TGCGCCAGCAGCCGCGAGACAGGGTATGGGAACATTCAGTACTTC; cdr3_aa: CASSRETGYGNIQYF
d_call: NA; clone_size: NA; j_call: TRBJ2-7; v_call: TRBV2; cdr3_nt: TGTGCCAGCAGTGAGAGTCGCGGACCATTGTACGAGCAGTACTTC; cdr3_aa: CASSESRGPLYEQYF
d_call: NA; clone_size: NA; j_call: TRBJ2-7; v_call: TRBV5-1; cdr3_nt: TGCGCCAGCAGCCTCCAATTCGGGGTCGTCTACGAGCAGTACTTC; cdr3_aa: CASSLQFGVVYEQYF
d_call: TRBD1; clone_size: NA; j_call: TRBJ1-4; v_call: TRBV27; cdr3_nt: TGTGCCAGCAGTTCCCAACCCCAAACCCGGACAGGTTCTGGGAAACTGTTTTTT; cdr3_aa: CASSSQPQTRTGSGKLFF
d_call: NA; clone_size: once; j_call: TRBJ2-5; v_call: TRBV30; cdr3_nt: TGTGCCTGGAGTGTTCTGGGGGAGACCCAGTACTTC; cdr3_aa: CAWSVLGETQYF
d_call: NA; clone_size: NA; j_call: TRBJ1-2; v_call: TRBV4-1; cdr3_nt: TGCGCCAGCAGCCAGACGGAAAACTATGGCTACACCTTC; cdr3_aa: CASSQTENYGYTF
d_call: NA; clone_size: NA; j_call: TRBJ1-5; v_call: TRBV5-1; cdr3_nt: TGCGCCAGCAGTCCCGATGGAGCCCAGCCCCAGCATTTT; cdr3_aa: CASSPDGAQPQHF
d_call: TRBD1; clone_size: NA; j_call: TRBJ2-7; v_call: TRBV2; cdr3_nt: TGTGCCAGCAGTACGGACAGGGGAGGAAGCTCCTACGAGCAGTACTTC; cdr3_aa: CASSTDRGGSSYEQYF